This T cell receptor (beta chain) was documented in a study of blood T cell dynamics during melanoma immunotherapy. Whole-study findings and limits: Immune-effector CD8+ cells best matched cell-free DNA CDR3 sequences and were most clonal.

V lost 2 bases and J lost 4, with 18 bases in between. This CDR3 has 17 amino acids. Germline values: CDR1 MGHRA, CDR2 YSYEKL. Here immunoSEQ multiplex PCR was the method, and the copy in TCRdb shows in-frame clones only, minus some. The sample consists of around 3,500 clones, about 90% of them appearing once. The time point here: pre-treatment baseline. Blood was drawn before treatment and at week 3 after checkpoint blockade. Note on this clone: Its antigen is unknown.

This TCR derives from a human donor with melanoma. The gene calls are TRBV4-1 and TRBJ2-1, with D perhaps being TRBD1 or TRBD2 (5 bases each). Here the sequenced sample was effector memory CD8+ T cells from blood, taken from a patient treated with checkpoint blockade. The CDR3 region is CASSQSLRPGPYNEQFF. CDR3 DNA sequence: TGCGCCAGCAGCCAATCTCTCCGACCGGGACCTTACAATGAGCAGTTCTTC.